The 27 T cell receptor beta chains below all came from one sample that was sequenced in a study of CD8+CD57+ T cells in acquired aplastic anemia. Genomic DNA templated the TCR beta VDJ and CDR3 profiling. Via MiXCR, TCRdb re-called the reads, giving one row per CDR3 protein. The repertoire includes approximately 200,000 distinct CDR3 sequences, 60% to 65% of them detected once, and around 32% sits in the top ten. The sequenced material came from sorted CD4+, CD8+, or CD8+CD57+ T cells (not recorded which) from PBMCs. These receptors all stem from a human donor in good health.

This clonotype occurred many times. V gene TRBV6-2 or TRBV6-3 combines with J gene TRBJ1-1, with D maybe TRBD1 (5 bases). The CDR3 loop spans 19 amino acids. Trimming shortened V by 0 bases and J by 1 base, and 21 bases separated the two germline ends. Germline CDR1 reads MNHEY; CDR2 reads SVGEGT. The CDR3 reads CASSYSIGKTELWNTEAFF. CDR3 coding DNA: TGTGCCAGCAGTTACTCAATCGGGAAGACAGAGCTTTGGAACACTGAAGCTTTCTTT.

In this sample, this clonotype turned up many times. The chain joins TRBV4-1 to TRBJ2-7; TRBD2 is a possible D gene (6 bases). The CDR3 totals 14 residues. The V gene lost 0 bases and the J gene lost 7 bases, with 13 bases spanning the gap. CDR1 MGHRA and CDR2 YSYEKL come from the germline V gene. CDR3 sequence: CASSQDAGRREQYF. The CDR3 DNA follows: TGCGCCAGCAGCCAAGATGCGGGACGAAGGGAGCAGTACTTC.

J is TRBJ2-7 and V is TRBV20-1; D gene unclear. V lost 0 bases, J lost 1 base, and 4 bases lay in between. Germline-derived CDR1 and CDR2 are DFQATT and SNEGSKA (reference sequence). The CDR3 sequence is 12 residues long. The CDR3 DNA reads as TGCAGTGCTAGAGAACAGTCCTACGAGCAGTACTTC. Translation: CSAREQSYEQYF.

The chain carries TRBV5-1 and TRBJ2-3, with D unresolved. The V gene's germline CDR1 is SGHRS and CDR2 YFSETQ. The ends were cut back, 0 bases at V and 2 bases at J, with 7 bases in the middle. This CDR3 is 14 amino acids long. CDR3 DNA sequence: TGCGCCAGCAGCTTGGTCGGATTCACAGATACGCAGTATTTT. Translation gives CASSLVGFTDTQYF.

This clonotype occurred many times. The genes are TRBV7-3 and TRBJ2-3, with D uncertain. The CDR3 contains 15 residues. The ends were cut back, 4 bases at V and 1 base at J, with 12 bases in the middle. Per germline, CDR1 SGHTA and CDR2 FQGTGA. In DNA, the CDR3 is TGTGCCAGCAGCTCGCCAGAGCGAGGCACAGATACGCAGTATTTT. Protein sequence: CASSSPERGTDTQYF.

This clonotype was detected only a few times. The chain carries TRBV7-3 and TRBJ2-3, with 7 bases matching TRBD2. This CDR3 is 14 amino acids long. Germline assignment: CDR1 SGHTA and CDR2 FQGTGA. V shed 1 base and J 4 bases; nucleotides not matched to a gene: 2. This chain's CDR3 is CASSLIGRSDTQYF. DNA of the CDR3: TGTGCCAGCAGCTTAATCGGGAGGTCAGATACGCAGTATTTT.

The CDR3 nucleotides are TGTGCCACCAGTTCTAGCGGGGGCTACGAGCAGTACTTC. Its translation: CATSSSGGYEQYF. The chain joins TRBV24-1 to TRBJ2-7; 10 bases line up with TRBD2. V shed 6 bases, J shed 3 bases, and the junction held 1 base outside the gene matches. Germline V CDR1 and CDR2: KGHDR, SFDVKD. The CDR3 has 13 residues.

This chain links TRBV6-1 with TRBJ1-4, with 10 positions matching TRBD1. Germline V gene lookup returns CDR1 MNHNS and CDR2 SASEGT. The CDR3 is 13 residues long. V shed 8 bases and J 6 bases; nucleotides not matched to a gene: 3. The CDR3 nucleotides are TGTGCCAGCCGGGACAGGGGTTATGAAAAACTGTTTTTT. Its protein product is CASRDRGYEKLFF.

In its sample, this clonotype was seen many times. The rearrangement uses TRBV2 and TRBJ2-7; no clear D gene. Germline CDR1 reads SNHLY; CDR2 reads FYNNEI. Trimming removed 4 bases from V and 2 bases from J, with 6 bases in between. This CDR3 is built from 12 residues. The CDR3 is CASSAIPYEQYF. CDR3 DNA sequence: TGTGCCAGCAGTGCCATCCCCTACGAGCAGTACTTC.

This chain links TRBV24-1 with TRBJ2-1, with TRBD2 identical over 8 bases. Germline CDR1 is KGHDR and CDR2 is SFDVKD. The length of the CDR3 is 15 residues. Trimming removed 5 bases from V and 8 bases from J; junction bases left unmatched: 10. The CDR3 sequence: CATSVGTRSRDEQFF. The CDR3 DNA follows: TGTGCCACCAGTGTAGGGACTAGAAGTCGCGATGAGCAGTTCTTC.

A single count supports this clonotype. The V call is TRBV20-1, the J call TRBJ1-5, with TRBD1 identical over 9 bases. V shed 2 bases and J 4 bases; nucleotides not matched to a gene: 3. Germline V gives CDR1 DFQATT, CDR2 SNEGSKA (reference sequence). CDR3 length: 14 amino acids. The CDR3: CSARIQGANQPQHF. CDR3 nucleotides: TGCAGTGCTAGAATACAGGGGGCAAATCAGCCCCAGCATTTT.

This clonotype appeared a single time. The chain combines TRBV19 with TRBJ1-5; D ambiguous. Germline CDR1 is LNHDA and CDR2 is SQIVND (reference sequence). The CDR3 contains 14 residues. Trimming cost V 3 bases and J 6 bases, with 12 bases left between them. The CDR3 coding sequence is TGTGCCAGTAGTATCGGGGATCGGTTTCAGCCCCAGCATTTT. It codes for CASSIGDRFQPQHF.

There are many counts of this clonotype. This chain connects TRBV7-9 to TRBJ2-3; 10 nucleotides line up with TRBD2. The CDR3 spans 17 residues. The trim removed 5 bases at V and 0 bases at J, leaving 8 bases unmatched. Germline values: CDR1 SEHNR, CDR2 FQNEAQ (reference sequence). CDR3 sequence reads: CASSLIAGGPSTDTQYF. CDR3 DNA sequence: TGTGCCAGCAGCCTAATAGCGGGAGGTCCCAGCACAGATACGCAGTATTTT. Full variable domain (outside the CDR3, taken from reference TRBV7-9 and TRBJ2-3): DTGVSQNPRHKITKRGQNVTFRCDPISEHNRLYWYRQTLGQGPEFLTYFQNEAQLEKSRLLSDRFSAERPKGSFSTLEIQRTEQGDSAMYLCASSLIAGGPSTDTQYFGPGTRLTVL.

This clonotype was counted many times. The chain joins TRBV20-1 to TRBJ2-3; the match to TRBD1 covers 7 bases. Germline-derived CDR1 and CDR2 are DFQATT and SNEGSKA (reference sequence). The CDR3 is 16 residues long. J was trimmed by 1 base and V by 3 bases; bases with no gene match: 10. CDR3: CSARSGQDGGTDTQYF. The CDR3, as DNA: TGCAGTGCTAGGAGTGGACAGGACGGAGGCACAGATACGCAGTATTTT.

V gene TRBV20-1 combines with J gene TRBJ2-7; D remains unclear. The V and J ends lost 5 bases and 5 bases respectively, with 16 bases between them. Germline V gene sequence: CDR1 DFQATT, CDR2 SNEGSKA (reference sequence). CDR3 size: 13 residues. The DNA of the CDR3 is TGCAGTGCTCGCAGTTTGGGGTGGGACGAGCAGTACTTC. It codes for CSARSLGWDEQYF.

V is TRBV7-6 and J is TRBJ1-3, with a tentative D call TRBD1 (6 bases). There are 16 residues in the CDR3. The germline gives CDR1 SGHVS, CDR2 FNYEAQ. Trimming took off 3 bases at V and 0 bases at J, with 12 bases between the two ends. The CDR3 reads CASSLGGPSSGNTIYF. The CDR3 DNA reads as TGTGCCAGCAGCTTGGGGGGGCCAAGCTCTGGAAACACCATATATTTT. Supplemented by reference TRBV7-6 and TRBJ1-3, the full variable domain reads GAGVSQSPRYKVTKRGQDVALRCDPISGHVSLYWYRQALGQGPEFLTYFNYEAQQDKSGLPNDRFSAERPEGSISTLTIQRTEQRDSAMYRCASSLGGPSSGNTIYFGEGSWLTVV.

V is TRBV12-3 or TRBV12-4 and J is TRBJ2-5; either TRBD1 or TRBD2 may supply D (5 bases each). This CDR3 region has 14 residues. Trimming stripped 5 bases from V and 7 bases from J, with 17 bases between. This chain's CDR3 is CASSTRDGEWTQYF. The CDR3 nucleotides read TGTGCCAGCAGTACCCGGGACGGGGAGTGGACCCAGTACTTC.

This clonotype occurred many times. V is TRBV19 and J is TRBJ2-4, with 9 bases fitting TRBD2. Germline V gene lookup returns CDR1 LNHDA and CDR2 SQIVND (reference sequence). The J segment lost 0 bases and the V segment lost 7 bases, leaving 16 bases of the junction unmatched. There are 19 residues in the CDR3. DNA of the CDR3: TGTGCCAGTACCCCTGGGGCGGGGGGGCCGTCTTTAGCCAAAAACATTCAGTACTTC. It translates to CASTPGAGGPSLAKNIQYF.

This clonotype showed up just a few times. The chain recombines TRBV20-1 with TRBJ2-3; possibly TRBD1 for D (6 bases). Germline V gives CDR1 DFQATT, CDR2 SNEGSKA (reference sequence). The ends were cut back, 2 bases at V and 0 bases at J, with 12 bases in the middle. This CDR3 region has 15 residues. CDR3 coding DNA: TGCAGTGCTAGACTTGGACAGTCTAGCACAGATACGCAGTATTTT. It codes for CSARLGQSSTDTQYF.

This clonotype was recorded at least ten times. One end of the junction does not line up with germline, which may come from a read error. The chain combines TRBV7-7 with TRBJ2-6; D perhaps matches TRBD1 (5 bases). CDR1 and CDR2 from the germline V gene are SSHAT and FNYEAQ (reference sequence). The CDR3 is made up of 14 amino acids. The CDR3 nucleotides are TGTGCTAGCAGCTTAGGGGTGGGGGCCAACGTCCTGACTTTC. Protein sequence: CASSLGVGANVLTF.

This chain joins TRBV7-4 and TRBJ1-2; D not resolved. CDR1 is SGHVT and CDR2 is SQSDAQ in the germline V gene. The CDR3 is 14 amino acids. V was cut by 5 bases and J by 8 bases, with 18 bases left in between. The CDR3 DNA follows: TGTGCCAGCAGCCTTGGGCCCCGCCCCGAGGGCTACACCTTC. Translation gives CASSLGPRPEGYTF.

In its sample, this clonotype was seen once. The genes are TRBV27 and TRBJ2-2, with 7 nucleotides matching TRBD2. The V and J ends lost 2 bases and 4 bases, in that order; junction bases with no gene match: 4. This CDR3 is built from 15 residues. Germline V gene lookup returns CDR1 MNHEY and CDR2 SMNVEV (reference sequence). CDR3 residues: CASSLAGVSTGELFF. The DNA of the CDR3 is TGTGCCAGCAGTTTAGCGGGAGTGAGCACCGGGGAGCTGTTTTTT.

This chain links TRBV28 with TRBJ1-4, with D unresolved. The germline gives CDR1 MDHEN, CDR2 SYDVKM. The CDR3 extends over 15 amino acids. V was trimmed by 5 bases and J by 2 bases, leaving 12 bases between them. CDR3 amino acids: CASSATLGTNEKLFF. Written as DNA, the CDR3 is TGTGCCAGCAGTGCCACGCTTGGGACTAATGAAAAACTGTTTTTT.

The chain carries TRBV10-1 and TRBJ1-6; D perhaps matches TRBD1 (5 bases). Germline V CDR1 and CDR2: WNHNN, SYGVQD (reference sequence). Trimming cost V 9 bases and J 11 bases, with 26 bases left between them. The length of the CDR3 is 16 residues. Here the CDR3 reads CARVPGTDKSGAPLHF. The CDR3 bases are TGCGCCAGGGTCCCCGGGACCGACAAAAGCGGGGCACCCCTCCACTTT.

In the case of this clonotype: Germline and junction disagree at one end, which may indicate a read error. The chain combines TRBV16 with TRBJ2-3, with 10 positions matching TRBD2. In germline, CDR1 is KGHSY, CDR2 FQNENV. The CDR3 has 15 residues. CDR3 nucleotide sequence: TGTGCTAGCAGCCAATCGGGGACTAGCGCAGATACGCAGTATTTT. The encoded protein is CASSQSGTSADTQYF. Combining the CDR3 with reference TRBV16 and TRBJ2-3 gives the whole variable domain GEEVAQTPKHLVRGEGQKAKLYCAPIKGHSYVFWYQQVLKNEFKFLISFQNENVFDETGMPKERFSAKCLPNSPCSLEIQATKLEDSAVYFCASSQSGTSADTQYFGPGTRLTVL.

The genes are TRBV20-1 and TRBJ2-3, with 7 bases that match TRBD1. The length of the CDR3 is 15 residues. The junction had 13 bases not matched to a gene; V was cut back by 6 bases and J by 4 bases. Germline V gene sequence: CDR1 DFQATT, CDR2 SNEGSKA (reference sequence). The CDR3 spells CSATPGGVSADTQYF. The CDR3 bases are TGCAGTGCCACTCCAGGGGGTGTCTCGGCAGATACGCAGTATTTT.

The chain uses TRBV7-6 and TRBJ2-1; 8 bases agree with TRBD1. V gave up 1 base and J gave up 4 bases; unmatched junction bases: 9. The CDR3 length is 17 residues. The germline V gene encodes CDR1 SGHVS and CDR2 FNYEAQ. The CDR3 DNA follows: TGTGCCAGCAGCTTAGTGGACAGGGATAGCGGTTACAATGAGCAGTTCTTC. Its protein is CASSLVDRDSGYNEQFF.